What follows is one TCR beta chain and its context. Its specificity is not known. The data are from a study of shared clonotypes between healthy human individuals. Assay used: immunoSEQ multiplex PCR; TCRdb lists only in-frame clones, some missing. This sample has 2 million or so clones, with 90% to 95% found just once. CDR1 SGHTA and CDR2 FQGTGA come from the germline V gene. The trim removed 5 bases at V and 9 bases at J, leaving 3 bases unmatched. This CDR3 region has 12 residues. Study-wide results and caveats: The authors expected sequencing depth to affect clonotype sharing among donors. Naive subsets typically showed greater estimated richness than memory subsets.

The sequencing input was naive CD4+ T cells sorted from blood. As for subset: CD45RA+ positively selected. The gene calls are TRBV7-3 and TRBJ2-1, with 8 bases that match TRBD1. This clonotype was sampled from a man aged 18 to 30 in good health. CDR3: CASSPGGIEQFF. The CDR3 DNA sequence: TGTGCCAGCAGCCCAGGGGGCATTGAGCAGTTCTTC.